This is a list of T cell receptor beta chains from one sample in a study of metastatic and nonmetastatic thyroid tumors. TCRdb re-processed the PCR reads through MiXCR. The profile shows approximately 30,000 clones, 3.7% of them singletons. Material for sequencing was blood. Receptors were obtained from a male donor with papillary thyroid cancer or a benign thyroid nodule (not recorded which). Some clones in this sample may be carry-over from other donors' samples. Each CDR3 is given with its conserved first and last residue. The D gene is left open where the match is weak. Some rows mark clone size as missing; the rest say once, few, many or name a class of expanded clone.

size | J | D | V | CDR3 | DNA
few | TRBJ1-2 | TRBD1 | TRBV27 | CASSFRGNYGYTF | TGTGCCAGCAGTTTCAGGGGGAACTATGGCTACACCTTC
medium-sized | TRBJ2-3 | TRBD1 | TRBV5-1 | CASSLSGQGATDTQYF | TGCGCCAGCAGCTTATCTGGACAGGGGGCGACAGATACGCAGTATTTT
medium-sized | TRBJ2-2 | . | TRBV6-4 | CASSDSRSRDTGELFF | TGTGCCAGCAGTGACTCGAGGAGTAGGGACACCGGGGAGCTGTTTTTT
. | TRBJ2-7 | . | TRBV2 | CASREQVIEQYF | TGTGCCAGCAGAGAACAGGTGATCGAGCAGTACTTC
. | TRBJ1-3 | . | TRBV20-1 | CSARFSSSGNTIYF | TGCAGTGCTAGATTTTCGAGCTCTGGAAACACCATATATTTT
. | TRBJ2-6 | . | TRBV6-2/TRBV6-3 | CASRLGTYGANVLTF | TGTGCCAGCAGACTTGGGACCTATGGGGCCAACGTCCTTACTTTC
. | TRBJ2-1 | . | TRBV5-1 | CASSLIGGRSYNEQFF | TGCGCCAGCAGCTTGATCGGGGGTCGCTCCTACAATGAGCAGTTCTTC
few | TRBJ2-6 | . | TRBV7-2 | CSSSLFTRGSSGSNVLTF | TGTTCCAGCAGCTTATTTACCAGGGGAAGCTCTGGGTCCAACGTCCTGACTTTC
medium-sized | TRBJ1-6 | TRBD1 | TRBV27 | CASTPDRGQSPLHF | TGTGCCAGCACCCCTGACAGGGGGCAGTCACCCCTCCACTTT
few | TRBJ1-5 | TRBD1 | TRBV12-3/TRBV12-4 | CASSQQGAPQPQHF | TGTGCCAGCAGCCAACAGGGGGCGCCTCAGCCCCAGCATTTT
. | TRBJ1-2 | . | TRBV6-9 | CASRDVKSRYGYTF | TGTGCCAGCAGGGATGTTAAGTCCCGCTATGGCTACACCTTC
many | TRBJ2-7 | TRBD2 | TRBV6-5 | CASRTGGGGPGEQYF | TGTGCCAGCAGGACCGGAGGCGGGGGGCCGGGCGAGCAGTACTTC
few | TRBJ2-2 | . | TRBV19 | CASLGTLNTGELFF | TGTGCCAGCCTCGGGACACTGAACACCGGGGAGCTGTTTTTT
. | TRBJ2-2 | . | TRBV5-1 | CASSLEVTGELFF | TGCGCCAGCAGCTTGGAAGTAACCGGGGAGCTGTTTTTT
many | TRBJ1-6 | . | TRBV30 | CAWREDSLLSSYNSPLHF | TGTGCCTGGCGGGAGGACAGTCTTCTGAGCTCCTATAATTCACCCCTCCACTTT
. | TRBJ1-1 | . | TRBV27 | CASREGQSYEAFF | TGTGCCAGCAGGGAAGGACAGTCCTATGAAGCTTTCTTT
many | TRBJ1-4 | . | TRBV6-2/TRBV6-3 | CASSRGIGLQGGLFGF | TGTGCCAGCTCCCGGGGGATAGGATTGCAAGGAGGACTGTTTGGTTTT
many | TRBJ2-5 | . | TRBV29-1 | CSVRSPSETQYF | TGCAGCGTCCGCTCACCGTCTGAGACCCAGTACTTC
many | TRBJ1-4 | TRBD1 | TRBV10-3 | CATNPGQVTTNEKLFF | TGTGCCACAAATCCGGGACAGGTTACAACTAATGAAAAACTGTTTTTT
few | TRBJ1-1 | TRBD1 | TRBV6-1 | CASSEGAGGVTEAFF | TGTGCCAGCAGTGAAGGGGCAGGGGGCGTCACTGAAGCTTTCTTT
. | TRBJ2-1 | . | TRBV7-9 | CASSLGIGDLGEQFF | TGTGCCAGCAGCTTAGGTATCGGGGACTTAGGGGAGCAGTTCTTC
many | TRBJ2-3 | . | TRBV4-3 | CASSHDRGDTQYF | TGCGCCAGCAGCCACGATCGAGGGGATACGCAGTATTTT
few | TRBJ2-2 | TRBD1 | TRBV27 | CASSLGTGVSTGELFF | TGTGCCAGCAGTTTAGGGACAGGGGTATCCACCGGGGAGCTGTTTTTT
many | TRBJ2-7 | TRBD2 | TRBV11-2 | CASSLKWIAGAPSSYEQYF | TGTGCCAGCAGCTTAAAGTGGATAGCGGGAGCACCTAGCTCCTACGAGCAGTACTTC
medium-sized | TRBJ2-2 | TRBD2 | TRBV25-1 | CATKREGRNTGELFF | TGTGCCACCAAGCGGGAGGGCCGGAACACCGGGGAGCTGTTTTTT
many | TRBJ2-1 | . | TRBV24-1 | CATKGPERNEQFF | TGTGCCACCAAGGGGCCCGAGAGGAATGAGCAGTTCTTC